The present T cell receptor (beta chain) was sequenced within a study of T cells in Graves' hyperthyroidism and ophthalmopathy. The ends lost 0 bases at V and 7 bases at J; junction bases unmatched: 6. The CDR3 length is 16 residues. CDR1 is LGHNT, CDR2 FRNRAP, per germline. This clonotype was counted ten times or more. Amplification targeted TCR beta CDR3 regions from RNA transcripts. The HTBI primer set served for first-round RT-PCR of the TCR CDR3. TCRdb ran MiXCR on the multiplex PCR reads and lists one entry per CDR3 protein. The sample holds some 600,000 distinct CDR3 sequences, about 15% seen once.

The chain combines TRBV12-5 with TRBJ1-4; TRBD1 aligns across 9 bases. The sequencing sample was made of blood. This sequence was found in a woman aged 25-40 years with Graves' hyperthyroidism that later progressed to Graves' ophthalmopathy. The DNA for the CDR3 is TGTGCTAGTGGTTTGGTACAAGGGACAGGGAGTGAAAAACTGTTTTTT. This translates into CASGLVQGTGSEKLFF.